This record looks at one T cell receptor (beta chain) sequence and its context. Its matching antigen is unknown. CDR3 size: 13 residues. Germline CDR1 and CDR2: KGHSH and LQKENI. The V gene lost 4 bases and the J gene lost 3 bases, with 7 bases spanning the gap. The table came from immunoSEQ multiplex PCR; TCRdb's copy has only in-frame clones and leaves some out. Of approximately 85,000 clones listed, roughly 91% are singletons. This sample was taken from a study of identifying expanded T cells in peripheral blood. Study observations and caveats: Technical replicates showed around 1.2 changed clones; approximately two weeks about 16; four weeks 19.

No infections or other immune events were documented during collection. The TCR comes from a person aged 18 to 75 in good health. The chain recombines TRBV18 with TRBJ1-5; TRBD1 might be the D (5 bases). Material for sequencing was blood. This chain's CDR3 is CASSLTDNQPQHF. The CDR3 DNA sequence: TGTGCCAGCTCACTGACAGACAATCAGCCCCAGCATTTT.